Listed below are T cell receptor beta chains from one sample, sequenced in a study of blood T cells in healthy people across ages. One entry per CDR3 protein results from TCRdb running MiXCR on the 5' RACE reads. The sample holds some 1,000,000 distinct CDR3 sequences, around 27% seen once. The sample also formed part of further work on T cells of mothers and their children.

The sample was blood. The receptors come from a girl aged 2-10 years in good health. CDR3s include the opening cysteine and the closing phenylalanine or tryptophan. Clone size, where shown, is once, few, many, or a class for clones that have expanded.

TRBV28	TRBJ2-5	few	CASSKDRGPYNERFF
TRBV24-1	TRBJ1-5	-	CATSDWRMEDPQHF
TRBV4-3	TRBJ2-2	-	CASSQILAGEGGELFF
TRBV5-1	TRBJ2-5	-	CASSLGAGDGETQYF
TRBV12-3/TRBV12-4	TRBJ1-6	few	CASSLQGRDSPLHF
TRBV2	TRBJ2-1	few	CASGSGRSVNEQFF
TRBV20-1	TRBJ2-5	-	CSARSTTSGVQETQYF
TRBV12-3/TRBV12-4	TRBJ1-6	-	CASSLVAGQSPLHF
TRBV20-1	TRBJ2-5	-	CSADVMVAEETQYF
TRBV10-3	TRBJ2-5	few	CAARGGTSGMETQYF
TRBV6-2/TRBV6-3	TRBJ2-5	-	CASSALTVETQYF